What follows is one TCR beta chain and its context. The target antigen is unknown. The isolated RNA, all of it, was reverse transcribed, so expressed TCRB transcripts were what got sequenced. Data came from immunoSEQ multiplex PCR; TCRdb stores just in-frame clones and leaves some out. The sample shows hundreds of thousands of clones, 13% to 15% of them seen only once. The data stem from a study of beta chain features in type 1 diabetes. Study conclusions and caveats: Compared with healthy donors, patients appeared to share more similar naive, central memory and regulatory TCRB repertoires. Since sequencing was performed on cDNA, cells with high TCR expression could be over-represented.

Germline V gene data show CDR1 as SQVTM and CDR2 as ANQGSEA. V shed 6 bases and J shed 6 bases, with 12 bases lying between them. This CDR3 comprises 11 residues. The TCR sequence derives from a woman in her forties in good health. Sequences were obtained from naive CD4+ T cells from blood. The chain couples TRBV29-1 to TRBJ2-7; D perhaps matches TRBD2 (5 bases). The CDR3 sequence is CSVGLSSEQYF. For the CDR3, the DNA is TGCAGCGTAGGACTCTCGTCCGAGCAGTACTTC.